One and the same sample provided the 9 T cell receptor beta chains below, sequenced in a study of shared clonotypes between healthy human individuals. TCRdb's table, derived via immunoSEQ multiplex PCR, lists solely in-frame clones and lacks some. The data show around 2.5 million clones, under 95% seen once. Sequencing was carried out using naive CD4+ T cells from PBMCs. Subset specified: CD45RA+ positively selected. All receptors derive from a man between 18 and 29 years old in good health. Some clones in this sample may be carry-over from other donors' samples.

This rearrangement joins TRBV11-2 to TRBJ1-2, with 7 bases identical to TRBD1. Per the germline V gene, CDR1 is SGHAT and CDR2 is FQNNGV. This CDR3 contains 13 residues. V lost 5 bases to trimming and J lost 8 bases; unmatched junction nucleotides: 8. The CDR3: CASSLGQARGYTF. The CDR3 nucleotides are TGTGCCAGCAGCCTAGGACAGGCTCGGGGCTACACCTTC.

The J gene is TRBJ2-5, the V gene TRBV28; 8 bases are shared with TRBD1. With 5 bases clipped from V and 7 bases from J, the junction kept 15 bases outside the gene matches. CDR3 size: 16 residues. Germline CDR1 MDHEN, CDR2 SYDVKM. CDR3 DNA: TGTGCCAGCAGTCAACCGGGACAGGTTATTACGGGGACCCAGTACTTC. Translated: CASSQPGQVITGTQYF.

This clone was detected once. The rearrangement joins TRBV7-9 to TRBJ2-3; 12 nucleotides match TRBD2. Germline CDR1 SEHNR, CDR2 FQNEAQ (reference sequence). CDR3 length: 15 amino acids. The trim removed 3 bases at V and 4 bases at J, leaving 2 bases unmatched. This CDR3 reads CASSLASGRADTQYF. As DNA, the CDR3 is TGTGCCAGCAGCTTGGCTAGCGGGAGGGCAGATACGCAGTATTTT.

This chain uses TRBV10-1 with TRBJ2-1, with TRBD2 matching 12 bases. The CDR3 extends over 18 amino acids. J gave up 0 bases and V 3 bases, and 6 bases lay outside the gene matches. CDR1 is WNHNN, CDR2 SYGVQD, per germline (reference sequence). In nucleotides, the CDR3 is TGCGCCAGCAGTGACACTAGCGGGAGGAGGTCCTCCTACAATGAGCAGTTCTTC. This codes for CASSDTSGRRSSYNEQFF.

V and J are TRBV28 and TRBJ2-7; 7 bases align to TRBD1. V shed 6 bases and J 3 bases; nucleotides not matched to a gene: 11. There are 15 residues in the CDR3. Germline lookup yields CDR1 MDHEN and CDR2 SYDVKM. The CDR3 region is CASRTPGQLRYEQYF. In DNA, the CDR3 is TGTGCCAGCAGGACGCCGGGACAGCTACGCTACGAGCAGTACTTC.

The J gene is TRBJ1-3, the V gene TRBV5-1; 7 bases fit TRBD1. The junction had 5 bases not matched to a gene; V was cut back by 5 bases and J by 0 bases. Per germline, CDR1 SGHRS and CDR2 YFSETQ. The CDR3 runs 15 residues. Written as DNA, the CDR3 is TGCGCCAGCAGGACAGGACAGGACTCTGGAAACACCATATATTTT. It is translated as CASRTGQDSGNTIYF.

This sequence joins TRBV9 and TRBJ1-1, with D uncertain. Trimming took off 0 bases at V and 3 bases at J, with 12 bases between the two ends. Germline loops: CDR1 SGDLS, CDR2 YYNGEE. The CDR3 contains 15 residues. CDR3 amino acids: CASSVAPRVDTEAFF. CDR3 DNA: TGTGCCAGCAGCGTAGCTCCTCGCGTAGACACTGAAGCTTTCTTT. Full variable domain (outside the CDR3, taken from reference TRBV9 and TRBJ1-1): DSGVTQTPKHLITATGQRVTLRCSPRSGDLSVYWYQQSLDQGLQFLIQYYNGEERAKGNILERFSAQQFPDLHSELNLSSLELGDSALYFCASSVAPRVDTEAFFGQGTRLTVV.

The chain joins TRBV21-1 to TRBJ2-1; TRBD1 is the table's D call, not checked against the DNA. TRBV21-1 is a pseudogene. The CDR3 is made up of 16 amino acids. The CDR3: CASSKLQGGAYNEQFF. In DNA form, the CDR3 reads TGTGCCAGCAGCAAACTTCAGGGGGGAGCCTACAATGAGCAGTTCTTC.

The count of this clone is one. This sequence joins TRBV5-8 and TRBJ1-3; D is undetermined. The V end lost 4 bases, the J end lost 3 bases, and 11 bases lay between the germline ends. This CDR3 spans 14 amino acids. From germline, CDR1 is SGHTS and CDR2 YDEGEE. CDR3 sequence reads: CASSARTVGNTIYF. The CDR3 bases are TGTGCCAGCAGCGCCAGGACCGTTGGAAACACCATATATTTT.